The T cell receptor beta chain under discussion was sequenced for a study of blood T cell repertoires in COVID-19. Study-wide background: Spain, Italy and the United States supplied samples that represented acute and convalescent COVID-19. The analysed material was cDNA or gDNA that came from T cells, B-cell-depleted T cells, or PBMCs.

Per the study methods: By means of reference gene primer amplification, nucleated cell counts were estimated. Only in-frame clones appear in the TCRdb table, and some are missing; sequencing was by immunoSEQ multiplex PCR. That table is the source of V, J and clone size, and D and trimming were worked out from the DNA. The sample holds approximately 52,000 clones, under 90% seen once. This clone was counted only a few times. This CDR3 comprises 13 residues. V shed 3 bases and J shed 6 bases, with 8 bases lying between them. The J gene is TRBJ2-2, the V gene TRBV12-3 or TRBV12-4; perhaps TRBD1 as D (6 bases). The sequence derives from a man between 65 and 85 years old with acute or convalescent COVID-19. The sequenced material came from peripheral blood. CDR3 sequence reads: CASSFGQPGELFF. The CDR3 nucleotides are TGTGCCAGCAGTTTCGGACAGCCCGGGGAGCTGTTTTTT.